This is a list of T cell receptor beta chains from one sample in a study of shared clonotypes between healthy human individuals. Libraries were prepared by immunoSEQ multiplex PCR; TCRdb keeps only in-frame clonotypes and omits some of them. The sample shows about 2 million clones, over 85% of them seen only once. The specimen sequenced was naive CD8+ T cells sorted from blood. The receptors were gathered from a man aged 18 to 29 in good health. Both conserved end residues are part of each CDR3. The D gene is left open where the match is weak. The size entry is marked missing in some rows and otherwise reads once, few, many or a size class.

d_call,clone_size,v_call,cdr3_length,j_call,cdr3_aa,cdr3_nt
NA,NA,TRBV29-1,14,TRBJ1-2,CSVVSSGEGYGYTF,TGCAGCGTTGTGAGCTCCGGGGAAGGATATGGCTACACCTTC
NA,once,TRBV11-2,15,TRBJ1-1,CASSSTTGMNTEAFF,TGTGCCAGCAGCTCCACCACGGGGATGAACACTGAAGCTTTCTTT
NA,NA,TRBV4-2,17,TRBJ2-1,CASSQGPEGPFHNEQFF,TGTGCCAGCAGCCAGGGCCCGGAGGGCCCCTTCCACAATGAGCAGTTCTTC
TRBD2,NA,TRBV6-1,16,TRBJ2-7,CASSVTSGQELHEQYF,TGTGCCAGCAGTGTTACTAGCGGGCAAGAACTTCACGAGCAGTACTTC
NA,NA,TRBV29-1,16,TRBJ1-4,CSVDPITGTTNEKLFF,TGCAGCGTTGATCCCATCACGGGGACAACTAATGAAAAACTGTTTTTT
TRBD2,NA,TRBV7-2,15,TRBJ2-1,CASSLGLAGPNEQFF,TGTGCCAGCAGCCTAGGACTAGCGGGGCCCAATGAGCAGTTCTTC
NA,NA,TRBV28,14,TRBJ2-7,CASRMTGPSYEQYF,TGTGCCAGCAGGATGACAGGCCCGTCCTACGAGCAGTACTTC
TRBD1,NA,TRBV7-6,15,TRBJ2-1,CASSSFIRGHNEQFF,TGTGCCAGCAGCTCATTCATTAGGGGGCACAATGAGCAGTTCTTC
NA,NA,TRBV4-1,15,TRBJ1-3,CASSTPLGAGNTIYF,TGCGCCAGCAGCACGCCACTTGGAGCTGGAAACACCATATATTTT
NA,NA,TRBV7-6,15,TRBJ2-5,CASSLDSGALETQYF,TGTGCCAGCAGCTTAGACTCAGGGGCGTTGGAGACCCAGTACTTC
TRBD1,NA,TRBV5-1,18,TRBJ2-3,CASSLEPGQGARTDTQYF,TGCGCCAGCAGCTTGGAGCCGGGACAGGGGGCTCGCACAGATACGCAGTATTTT
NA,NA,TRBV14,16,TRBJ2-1,CASSQESGLSYNEQFF,TGTGCCAGCAGCCAAGAGAGCGGTCTGTCCTATAATGAGCAGTTCTTC
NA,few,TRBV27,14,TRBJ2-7,CASSFGGPSYEQYF,TGTGCCAGCAGTTTCGGGGGTCCATCCTACGAGCAGTACTTC
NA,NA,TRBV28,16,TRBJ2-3,CASGARKVLVTDTQYF,TGTGCCAGCGGTGCTCGTAAGGTTTTGGTAACAGATACGCAGTATTTT
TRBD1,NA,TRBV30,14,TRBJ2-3,CAWSRTGSTDTQYF,TGTGCCTGGAGTAGGACAGGGTCCACAGATACGCAGTATTTT
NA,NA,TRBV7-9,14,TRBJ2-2,CASSFLSGAGELFF,TGTGCCAGCAGCTTCTTAAGCGGCGCCGGGGAGCTGTTTTTT
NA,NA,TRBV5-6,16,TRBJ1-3,CASSLERAASGNTIYF,TGTGCCAGCAGCTTGGAGAGGGCAGCCTCTGGAAACACCATATATTTT
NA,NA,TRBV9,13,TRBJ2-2,CASSVVATGELFF,TGTGCCAGCAGCGTAGTGGCCACCGGGGAGCTGTTTTTT
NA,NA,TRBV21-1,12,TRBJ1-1,CASRLGDRTAFF,TGTGCCAGCAGACTCGGCGACCGAACGGCTTTCTTT
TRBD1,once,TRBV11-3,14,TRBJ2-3,CASSLVGTADTQYF,TGTGCCAGCAGCTTAGTTGGGACAGCGGATACGCAGTATTTT
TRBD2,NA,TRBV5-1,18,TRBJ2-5,CASSITGTSGGLQETQYF,TGCGCCAGCAGCATAACCGGGACTAGCGGGGGCCTTCAAGAGACCCAGTACTTC
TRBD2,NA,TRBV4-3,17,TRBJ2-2,CASSQGVAGANTGELFF,TGCGCCAGCAGCCAAGGGGTCGCGGGGGCGAACACCGGGGAGCTGTTTTTT
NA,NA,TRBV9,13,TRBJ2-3,CASSVEGGDTQYF,TGTGCCAGCAGCGTAGAAGGAGGAGATACGCAGTATTTT
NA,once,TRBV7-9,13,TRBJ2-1,CASSLASWGEQFF,TGTGCCAGCAGCTTAGCGAGTTGGGGTGAGCAGTTCTTC
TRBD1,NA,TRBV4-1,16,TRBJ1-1,CASSQPIGQGDMMAFF,TGCGCCAGCAGCCAACCAATCGGCCAGGGGGATATGATGGCTTTCTTT
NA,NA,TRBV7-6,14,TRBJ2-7,CASSPGAPSYEQYF,TGTGCCAGCAGCCCCGGGGCACCCTCCTACGAGCAGTACTTC
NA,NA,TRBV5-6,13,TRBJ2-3,CASSGGTPGTQYF,TGTGCCAGCAGCGGGGGGACCCCTGGTACGCAGTATTTT
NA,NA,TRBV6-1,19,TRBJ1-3,CASSGTYRDLRSSGNTIYF,TGTGCCAGCAGTGGAACATACCGGGACTTAAGAAGCTCTGGAAACACCATATATTTT
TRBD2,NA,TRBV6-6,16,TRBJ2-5,CASSYVLAGDQETQYF,TGTGCCAGCAGTTACGTACTAGCGGGGGACCAAGAGACCCAGTACTTC
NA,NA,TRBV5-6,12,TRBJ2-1,CASSSQHHEQFF,TGTGCCAGCAGCTCGCAACACCATGAGCAGTTCTTC
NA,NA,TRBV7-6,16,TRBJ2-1,CASSFYPTGSYNEQFF,TGTGCCAGCAGCTTCTACCCGACAGGCTCCTACAATGAGCAGTTCTTC
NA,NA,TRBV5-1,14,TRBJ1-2,CASRDTGTNYGYTF,TGCGCCAGCAGGGACACCGGGACGAACTATGGCTACACCTTC
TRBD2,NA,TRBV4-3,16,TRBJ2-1,CASSRILAGASNEQFF,TGCGCCAGCAGCCGAATACTAGCGGGGGCGAGCAATGAGCAGTTCTTC
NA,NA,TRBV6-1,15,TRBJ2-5,CASSEADGYQETQYF,TGTGCCAGCAGTGAAGCGGACGGGTACCAAGAGACCCAGTACTTC
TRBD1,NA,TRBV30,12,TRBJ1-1,CALQGANTEAFF,TGTGCCTTACAGGGGGCTAACACTGAAGCTTTCTTT
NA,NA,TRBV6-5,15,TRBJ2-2,CASTDGGGNTGELFF,TGTGCCAGCACCGACGGAGGGGGAAACACCGGGGAGCTGTTTTTT